A selection of T cell receptor beta chains follows, all from one sample in a study of shared clonotypes between healthy human individuals. The method was immunoSEQ multiplex PCR; TCRdb's version includes in-frame clones alone and lacks a portion of them. The sample consists of about 530,000 clones, 90% to 96% of them appearing once. Sample: naive CD4+ T cells sorted from blood. The receptors were sampled from a woman in her 30s in good health. The CDR3 runs from the conserved cysteine through the conserved F or W. The order of the fields is V gene, clone size, D gene, J gene, CDR3 protein, CDR3 DNA. D genes are given only for firm matches. Size tells how often a clone was seen (once, few, many) or the class of an expanded clone, and some rows leave it out.

V: TRBV7-3
size: once
D: NA
J: TRBJ2-3
CDR3: CASSLTSGTDTQYF
DNA: TGTGCCAGCAGCTTAACATCAGGGACCGATACGCAGTATTTT

V: TRBV7-9
size: NA
D: TRBD2
J: TRBJ2-1
CDR3: CASSPGTSGYNEQFF
DNA: TGTGCCAGCAGCCCCGGGACTAGCGGGTACAATGAGCAGTTCTTC

V: TRBV5-1
size: NA
D: NA
J: TRBJ1-1
CDR3: CASSLGTNWRNTEAFF
DNA: TGCGCCAGCAGCTTGGGGACGAACTGGAGGAACACTGAAGCTTTCTTT

V: TRBV5-1
size: NA
D: NA
J: TRBJ1-1
CDR3: CASSGTEMNTEAFF
DNA: TGCGCCAGCAGCGGGACGGAGATGAACACTGAAGCTTTCTTT

V: TRBV21-1
size: NA
D: NA
J: TRBJ2-7
CDR3: CASTVGGRAENEQYF
DNA: TGTGCCAGCACAGTAGGCGGGAGGGCCGAAAACGAGCAGTACTTC

V: TRBV5-1
size: NA
D: NA
J: TRBJ1-1
CDR3: CASSLAHWVEGEAFF
DNA: TGCGCCAGCAGCTTGGCTCATTGGGTGGAGGGGGAAGCTTTCTTT

V: TRBV29-1
size: NA
D: NA
J: TRBJ1-1
CDR3: CSAKGSGHPEAFF
DNA: TGCAGCGCGAAGGGTTCAGGTCACCCTGAAGCTTTCTTT

V: TRBV5-4
size: NA
D: TRBD1
J: TRBJ2-5
CDR3: CASSVTGTATQETQYF
DNA: TGTGCCAGCAGCGTTACCGGGACAGCAACCCAAGAGACCCAGTACTTC

V: TRBV2
size: once
D: NA
J: TRBJ2-7
CDR3: CASSFSGTANYEQYF
DNA: TGTGCCAGCAGCTTCTCCGGGACGGCGAACTACGAGCAGTACTTC

V: TRBV2
size: NA
D: NA
J: TRBJ2-5
CDR3: CASSARLRETQYF
DNA: TGTGCCAGCAGTGCACGCTTACGAGAGACCCAGTACTTC

V: TRBV27
size: NA
D: NA
J: TRBJ2-7
CDR3: CASSLRGWRVYEQYF
DNA: TGTGCCAGCAGTTTACGGGGGTGGCGGGTGTACGAGCAGTACTTC

V: TRBV18
size: NA
D: TRBD2
J: TRBJ2-5
CDR3: CASSLTGGSQETQYF
DNA: TGTGCCAGCTCACTCACGGGCGGGAGCCAAGAGACCCAGTACTTC

V: TRBV21-1
size: NA
D: NA
J: TRBJ1-1
CDR3: CASTPGGMNTEAFF
DNA: TGTGCCAGCACCCCAGGGGGCATGAACACTGAAGCTTTCTTT

V: TRBV19
size: NA
D: TRBD1
J: TRBJ2-3
CDR3: CASRGTGLDTQYF
DNA: TGTGCCAGTAGGGGGACAGGACTGGATACGCAGTATTTT

V: TRBV28
size: NA
D: TRBD1
J: TRBJ2-7
CDR3: CASSLPQGADEQYF
DNA: TGTGCCAGCAGTCTCCCCCAGGGGGCAGACGAGCAGTACTTC

V: TRBV29-1
size: NA
D: TRBD1
J: TRBJ1-2
CDR3: CSVGDRGYGYTF
DNA: TGCAGCGTGGGGGACAGGGGCTATGGCTACACCTTC

V: TRBV4-2
size: NA
D: TRBD2
J: TRBJ2-1
CDR3: CASSQELAGVSTYNEQFF
DNA: TGTGCCAGCAGCCAAGAACTAGCGGGAGTATCAACCTACAATGAGCAGTTCTTC

V: TRBV18
size: NA
D: TRBD1
J: TRBJ1-3
CDR3: CASSPPTGTATSGNTIYF
DNA: TGTGCCAGCTCACCACCTACCGGGACAGCCACCTCTGGAAACACCATATATTTT

V: TRBV11-2
size: NA
D: TRBD2
J: TRBJ2-7
CDR3: CASSLAVAGVTYEQYF
DNA: TGTGCCAGCAGCTTAGCGGTAGCGGGAGTCACCTACGAGCAGTACTTC

V: TRBV21-1
size: NA
D: NA
J: TRBJ1-5
CDR3: CASSTTTYREDRNQPQHF
DNA: TGTGCCAGCAGCACTACAACCTACAGGGAGGATCGCAATCAGCCCCAGCATTTT

V: TRBV28
size: NA
D: NA
J: TRBJ1-5
CDR3: CASSTKAPRGYSNQPQHF
DNA: TGTGCCAGCAGTACCAAGGCCCCAAGGGGATATAGCAATCAGCCCCAGCATTTT

V: TRBV27
size: NA
D: TRBD2
J: TRBJ2-5
CDR3: CATAFWLAGQETQYF
DNA: TGTGCCACCGCTTTCTGGTTAGCGGGACAAGAGACCCAGTACTTC

V: TRBV28
size: NA
D: TRBD2
J: TRBJ2-7
CDR3: CASSLGTSGTYEQYF
DNA: TGTGCCAGCAGTTTAGGGACTAGCGGGACCTACGAGCAGTACTTC

V: TRBV29-1
size: NA
D: NA
J: TRBJ2-1
CDR3: CSGRGGYNEQFF
DNA: TGCAGCGGCCGGGGTGGTTACAATGAGCAGTTCTTC

V: TRBV6-6
size: NA
D: NA
J: TRBJ2-3
CDR3: CASNVGSGRTDTQYF
DNA: TGTGCCAGCAACGTGGGTAGCGGACGCACAGATACGCAGTATTTT

V: TRBV7-9
size: once
D: NA
J: TRBJ2-7
CDR3: CASSSAVSYEQYF
DNA: TGTGCCAGCAGCTCCGCGGTCTCCTACGAGCAGTACTTC

V: TRBV5-1
size: NA
D: TRBD1
J: TRBJ1-4
CDR3: CASADRGRGGTEKLFF
DNA: TGCGCCAGCGCCGACAGGGGGCGCGGTGGAACTGAAAAACTGTTTTTT

V: TRBV7-2
size: NA
D: TRBD1
J: TRBJ1-2
CDR3: CASSPRGAGGFGYTF
DNA: TGTGCCAGCAGCCCGCGGGGTGCAGGGGGCTTTGGCTACACCTTC

V: TRBV7-6
size: NA
D: TRBD2
J: TRBJ2-1
CDR3: CASSSEREGVLNEQFF
DNA: TGTGCCAGCAGCTCCGAGCGGGAGGGGGTATTGAATGAGCAGTTCTTC

V: TRBV9
size: once
D: NA
J: TRBJ2-5
CDR3: CASSVGQKETQYF
DNA: TGTGCCAGCAGCGTAGGACAGAAAGAGACCCAGTACTTC

V: TRBV18
size: NA
D: NA
J: TRBJ2-1
CDR3: CASSPQTALHNEQFF
DNA: TGTGCCAGCTCACCACAGACTGCACTTCACAATGAGCAGTTCTTC

V: TRBV5-1
size: NA
D: TRBD1
J: TRBJ1-2
CDR3: CASSKGTGLNYGYTF
DNA: TGCGCCAGCAGCAAAGGGACAGGCTTAAACTATGGCTACACCTTC

V: TRBV19
size: NA
D: NA
J: TRBJ1-3
CDR3: CASSLHNSGNTIYF
DNA: TGTGCCAGTAGTCTACATAACTCTGGAAACACCATATATTTT

V: TRBV28
size: NA
D: TRBD1
J: TRBJ1-5
CDR3: CASSLKGGTGAYQPQHF
DNA: TGTGCCAGCAGTTTAAAGGGCGGGACAGGGGCGTACCAGCCCCAGCATTTT

V: TRBV5-4
size: NA
D: TRBD2
J: TRBJ2-1
CDR3: CASRDSQRERVNEQFF
DNA: TGTGCCAGCAGGGATTCCCAGCGGGAGAGAGTAAATGAGCAGTTCTTC

V: TRBV5-1
size: NA
D: TRBD2
J: TRBJ2-7
CDR3: CASSTTGTSARYEQYF
DNA: TGCGCCAGCAGCACCACCGGGACTAGCGCGCGCTACGAGCAGTACTTC

V: TRBV2
size: few
D: NA
J: TRBJ2-5
CDR3: CASSDIQETQYF
DNA: TGTGCCAGCAGTGATATACAAGAGACCCAGTACTTC

V: TRBV28
size: NA
D: NA
J: TRBJ2-4
CDR3: CASSETGTPKNIQYF
DNA: TGTGCCAGCAGTGAGACCGGGACACCAAAAAACATTCAGTACTTC

V: TRBV6-4
size: NA
D: NA
J: TRBJ1-1
CDR3: CASRVNVDGTEAFF
DNA: TGTGCCAGCAGAGTGAACGTGGATGGGACTGAAGCTTTCTTT

V: TRBV7-9
size: NA
D: TRBD1
J: TRBJ2-7
CDR3: CASRRTGNSYEQYF
DNA: TGTGCCAGCCGGAGGACAGGGAACTCCTACGAGCAGTACTTC

V: TRBV10-3
size: NA
D: NA
J: TRBJ2-7
CDR3: CASARADEQYF
DNA: TGTGCCAGCGCTCGAGCGGATGAGCAGTACTTC

V: TRBV6-5
size: NA
D: NA
J: TRBJ2-5
CDR3: CASSQRRGTQYF
DNA: TGTGCCAGCAGCCAAAGGAGAGGGACCCAGTACTTC

V: TRBV10-1
size: NA
D: NA
J: TRBJ2-1
CDR3: CASSAAAAGRSYNEQFF
DNA: TGCGCCAGCAGTGCGGCGGCGGCGGGAAGGTCCTACAATGAGCAGTTCTTC

V: TRBV10-3
size: NA
D: TRBD2
J: TRBJ2-1
CDR3: CAISNPSGSLDEQFF
DNA: TGTGCCATCAGTAACCCTAGCGGGAGTCTGGATGAGCAGTTCTTC

V: TRBV28
size: once
D: NA
J: TRBJ2-2
CDR3: CASSLTARTGELFF
DNA: TGTGCCAGCAGTTTGACAGCCCGCACCGGGGAGCTGTTTTTT